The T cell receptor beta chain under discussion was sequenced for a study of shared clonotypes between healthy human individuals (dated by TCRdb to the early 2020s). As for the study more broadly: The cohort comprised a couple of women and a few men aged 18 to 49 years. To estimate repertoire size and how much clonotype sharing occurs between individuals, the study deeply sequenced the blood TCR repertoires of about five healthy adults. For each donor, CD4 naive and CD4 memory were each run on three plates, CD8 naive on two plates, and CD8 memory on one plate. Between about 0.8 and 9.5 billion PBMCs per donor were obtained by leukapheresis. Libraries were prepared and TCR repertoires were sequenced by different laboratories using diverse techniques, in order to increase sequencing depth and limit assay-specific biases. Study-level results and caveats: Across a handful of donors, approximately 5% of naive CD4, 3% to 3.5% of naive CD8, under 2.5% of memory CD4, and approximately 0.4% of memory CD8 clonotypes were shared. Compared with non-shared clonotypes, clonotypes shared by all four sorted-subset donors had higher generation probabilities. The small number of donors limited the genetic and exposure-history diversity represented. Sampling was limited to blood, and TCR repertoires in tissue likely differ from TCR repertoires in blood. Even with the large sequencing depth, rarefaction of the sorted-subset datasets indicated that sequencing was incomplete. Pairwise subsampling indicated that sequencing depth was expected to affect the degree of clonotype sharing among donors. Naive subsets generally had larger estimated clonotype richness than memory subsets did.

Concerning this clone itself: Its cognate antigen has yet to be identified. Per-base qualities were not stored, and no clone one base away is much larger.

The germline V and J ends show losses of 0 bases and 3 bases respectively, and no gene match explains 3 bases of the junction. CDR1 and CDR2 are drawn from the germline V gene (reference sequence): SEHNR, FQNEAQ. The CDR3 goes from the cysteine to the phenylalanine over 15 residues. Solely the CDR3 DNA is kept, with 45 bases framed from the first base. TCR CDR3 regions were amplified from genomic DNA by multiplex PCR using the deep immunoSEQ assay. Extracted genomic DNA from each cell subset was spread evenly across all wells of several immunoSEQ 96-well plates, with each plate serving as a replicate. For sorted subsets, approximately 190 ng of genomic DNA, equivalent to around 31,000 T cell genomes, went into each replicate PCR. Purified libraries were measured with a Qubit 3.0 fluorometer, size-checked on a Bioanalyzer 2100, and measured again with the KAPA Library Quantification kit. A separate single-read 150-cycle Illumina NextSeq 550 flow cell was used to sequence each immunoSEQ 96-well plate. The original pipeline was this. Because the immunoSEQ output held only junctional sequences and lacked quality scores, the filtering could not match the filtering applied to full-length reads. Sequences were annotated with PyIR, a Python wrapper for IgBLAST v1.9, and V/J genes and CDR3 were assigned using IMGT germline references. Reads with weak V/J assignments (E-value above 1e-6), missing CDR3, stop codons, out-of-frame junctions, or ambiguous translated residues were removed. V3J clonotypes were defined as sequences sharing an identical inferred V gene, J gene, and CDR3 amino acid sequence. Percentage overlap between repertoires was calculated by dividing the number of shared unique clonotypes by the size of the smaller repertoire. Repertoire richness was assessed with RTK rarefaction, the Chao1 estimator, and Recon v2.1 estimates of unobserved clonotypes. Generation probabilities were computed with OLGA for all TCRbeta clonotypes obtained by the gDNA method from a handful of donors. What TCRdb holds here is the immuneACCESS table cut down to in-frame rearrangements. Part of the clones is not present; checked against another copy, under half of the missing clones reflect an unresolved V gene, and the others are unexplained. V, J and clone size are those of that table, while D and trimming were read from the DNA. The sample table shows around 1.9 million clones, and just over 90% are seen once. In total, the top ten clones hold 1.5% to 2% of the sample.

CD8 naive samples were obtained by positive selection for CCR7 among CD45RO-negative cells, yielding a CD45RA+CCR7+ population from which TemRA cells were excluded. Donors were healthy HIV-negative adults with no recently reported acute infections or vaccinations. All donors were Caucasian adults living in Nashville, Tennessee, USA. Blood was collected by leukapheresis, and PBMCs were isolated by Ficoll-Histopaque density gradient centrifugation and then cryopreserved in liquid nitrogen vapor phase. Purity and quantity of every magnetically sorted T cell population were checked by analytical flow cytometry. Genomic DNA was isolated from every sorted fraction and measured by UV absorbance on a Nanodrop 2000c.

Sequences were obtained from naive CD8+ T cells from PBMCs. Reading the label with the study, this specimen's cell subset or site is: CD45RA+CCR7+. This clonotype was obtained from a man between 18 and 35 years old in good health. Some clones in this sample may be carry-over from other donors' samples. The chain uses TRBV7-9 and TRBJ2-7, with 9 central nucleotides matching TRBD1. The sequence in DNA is TGTGCCAGCAGCTTAGCGGGACAGGGTGTCTACGAGCAGTACTTC. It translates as CASSLAGQGVYEQYF.